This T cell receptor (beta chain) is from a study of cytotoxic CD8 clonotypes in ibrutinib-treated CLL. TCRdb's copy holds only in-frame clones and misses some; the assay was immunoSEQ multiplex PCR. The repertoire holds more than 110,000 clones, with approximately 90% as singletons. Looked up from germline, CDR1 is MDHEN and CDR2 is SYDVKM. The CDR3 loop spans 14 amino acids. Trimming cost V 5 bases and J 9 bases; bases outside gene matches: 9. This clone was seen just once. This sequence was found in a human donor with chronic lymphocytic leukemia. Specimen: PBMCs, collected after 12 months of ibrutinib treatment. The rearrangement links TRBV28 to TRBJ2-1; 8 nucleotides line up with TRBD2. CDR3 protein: CASSPSREGREQFF. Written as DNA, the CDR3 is TGTGCCAGCAGTCCCAGCCGGGAGGGCCGTGAGCAGTTCTTC.